The present entry profiles one TCR beta chain with its context. Its binding antigen is unknown. The record has no base qualities; no much larger clone is one base away. The record originates from a study of blood T cell repertoires in COVID-19 (dated by TCRdb to the early 2020s). Study-level background: Samples from collaborators originated in the United States, Italy and Spain and spanned both the acute and convalescent phases of COVID-19. The prospective study material was composed of cDNA or gDNA derived from T cells, B-cell-depleted T cells, or PBMCs. The dataset comprised deeply sampled blood TCRbeta repertoires from subjects exposed to, actively infected with, or recovered from COVID-19. A freely available public database, intended as a resource for researchers studying the immune response to SARS-CoV-2, is where the repertoires were released. The samples were drawn from two sources: the first 160 participants of the ongoing ImmuneRACE study, and some 1,300 subjects contributed by 6 global collaborators. Sample metadata almost always included a de-identified subject ID, COVID-19 status, age in years and sex. Where available, HLA class I and class II types were obtained from metadata supplied by the sample provider rather than from assay-based typing.

Findings and caveats that apply to the study as a whole: The amount of clinical and demographic metadata varied by source and participant and was provided uncurated.

TCRbeta CDR3 regions were amplified from genomic DNA by means of the immunoSEQ Assay, a bias-controlled multiplex PCR. The source study handled its data this way. Nucleated cell counts per sample were estimated from amplification of reference gene primers within the assay. To quantify the absolute abundance of each unique TCRbeta CDR3 rearrangement, sequence reads were collapsed and filtered. Productive Simpson clonality was computed per sample as the square root of Simpson's diversity index over productive rearrangements. TCRdb retrieved this table from immuneACCESS and kept in-frame rearrangements only. Not all clones are present; in checked studies, unresolved V genes account for under half, and no reason is known for the remainder. Clonal size and the V and J genes are those of that table, whereas D and trimming came from the DNA. This sample gives tens of thousands of clones in total; over 75% of them show up just once. The ten largest account for about a third of the sample.

One collaborating source in Seattle enrolled patients while the patients were actively infected and followed the patients over time throughout the course of disease. Each collaborating institution followed its own protocols to collect whole blood in K2EDTA tubes. For TCRbeta analysis, collaborator samples were shipped as frozen whole blood, as isolated PBMCs, or as DNA extracted from either sample type. Input material: peripheral blood. This clonotype was obtained from a woman of 80 years or more with COVID-19, enrolled during active disease.

CDR3 region: CASSLGASGGLGAKNIQYF. The DNA sequence is as follows: TGTGCCAGCAGCTTAGGTGCTAGCGGGGGCCTTGGGGCCAAAAACATTCAGTACTTC. The chain is made from TRBV7-2 and TRBJ2-4, with 10 junctional bases fitting TRBD2. CDR1 and CDR2, looked up from the germline V gene, are SGHTA and FQGNSA. Germline trimming amounts to 1 base on V and 1 base on J, with 10 as the count of junction bases outside the gene matches. Inclusive of the bounding cysteine and phenylalanine, the CDR3 is 19 residues long. The read is trimmed to its CDR3 DNA, 57 bases read in frame from base 1.